The source of this T cell receptor beta chain is a study of neurological immune-mediated disorders. TCRdb processed the 5' RACE reads anew with MiXCR; each CDR3 protein has one entry. The sample includes about 48,000 distinct CDR3 sequences, under 2% of them seen just once. The V end lost 5 bases, the J end lost 6 bases, and 6 bases lay between the germline ends. The length of the CDR3 is 12 residues. The germline gives CDR1 SGDLS, CDR2 YYNGEE. This clonotype was seen repeatedly, ten times or more. The TCR originated in a woman between 40 and 55 years old with multiple sclerosis. V and J are TRBV9 and TRBJ1-6; D may be TRBD1 (5 bases). Specimen: PBMCs. CDR3 amino acids: CASRQGNSPLHF. In nucleotides, the CDR3 is TGTGCCAGCAGGCAGGGTAATTCACCCCTCCACTTT. Full variable domain (rest looked up from reference TRBV9 and TRBJ1-6): DSGVTQTPKHLITATGQRVTLRCSPRSGDLSVYWYQQSLDQGLQFLIQYYNGEERAKGNILERFSAQQFPDLHSELNLSSLELGDSALYFCASRQGNSPLHFGNGTRLTVT.